This is a list of T cell receptor beta chains from one sample in a study of blood T cell repertoires in COVID-19. Using immunoSEQ multiplex PCR, the repertoire was profiled, and TCRdb retains in-frame clones only, with some absent. The sample includes approximately 250,000 clones, approximately 89% of them seen just once. Specimen: peripheral blood. These receptors all stem from a man between 35 and 55 years old with active or convalescent COVID-19. Both conserved end residues are part of each CDR3. The order of the fields is J gene, D gene, clone size, V gene, CDR3 protein, CDR3 DNA. A D gene is named only where the DNA matches it firmly. A clone size is listed for some rows: how often the clone was seen (once, few, many), or a class if it is expanded.

j_gene: TRBJ2-1; d_gene: -; abundance: -; v_gene: TRBV3-1/TRBV3-2; CDR3aa: CASSHPTWRGPYNEQFF; CDR3nt: TGTGCCAGCAGCCATCCAACCTGGAGGGGACCCTACAATGAGCAGTTCTTC
j_gene: TRBJ2-2; d_gene: -; abundance: -; v_gene: TRBV5-1; CDR3aa: CASSLGLLGNTGELFF; CDR3nt: TGCGCCAGCAGCTTGGGACTTTTGGGGAACACCGGGGAGCTGTTTTTT
j_gene: TRBJ2-1; d_gene: -; abundance: -; v_gene: TRBV5-1; CDR3aa: CASSLRVYNEQFF; CDR3nt: TGCGCCAGCAGCTTGAGAGTCTACAATGAGCAGTTCTTC
j_gene: TRBJ1-1; d_gene: TRBD1; abundance: -; v_gene: TRBV29-1; CDR3aa: CSARQGNSEAFF; CDR3nt: TGCAGCGCGAGACAGGGGAACTCTGAAGCTTTCTTT
j_gene: TRBJ1-2; d_gene: -; abundance: few; v_gene: TRBV28; CDR3aa: CASSLSYGYTF; CDR3nt: TGTGCCAGCAGTTTATCTTATGGCTACACCTTC
j_gene: TRBJ2-2; d_gene: -; abundance: -; v_gene: TRBV9; CDR3aa: CASSPQTGRGELFF; CDR3nt: TGTGCCAGCAGCCCTCAAACTGGTCGCGGGGAGCTGTTTTTT
j_gene: TRBJ1-2; d_gene: -; abundance: -; v_gene: TRBV29-1; CDR3aa: CSGLLFGGYTF; CDR3nt: TGCAGCGGACTCCTGTTCGGGGGCTACACCTTC
j_gene: TRBJ1-1; d_gene: -; abundance: -; v_gene: TRBV19; CDR3aa: CASTPTANTEAFF; CDR3nt: TGTGCCAGTACTCCGACAGCCAACACTGAAGCTTTCTTT
j_gene: TRBJ1-2; d_gene: -; abundance: -; v_gene: TRBV6-5; CDR3aa: CATHWGGSNYGYTF; CDR3nt: TGTGCCACCCATTGGGGCGGGAGTAACTATGGCTACACCTTC
j_gene: TRBJ2-1; d_gene: TRBD1; abundance: -; v_gene: TRBV6-5; CDR3aa: CASQPGTGGYNEQFF; CDR3nt: TGTGCCAGCCAACCCGGGACAGGGGGCTACAATGAGCAGTTCTTC
j_gene: TRBJ2-2; d_gene: -; abundance: -; v_gene: TRBV15; CDR3aa: CATSRDLPQSNTGELFF; CDR3nt: TGTGCCACCAGCAGAGATCTACCACAGTCGAACACCGGGGAGCTGTTTTTT
j_gene: TRBJ1-2; d_gene: TRBD1; abundance: -; v_gene: TRBV6-5; CDR3aa: CASSSDWDSYGYTF; CDR3nt: TGTGCCAGCAGTTCCGATTGGGACAGCTATGGCTACACCTTC
j_gene: TRBJ1-4; d_gene: TRBD1; abundance: -; v_gene: TRBV6-6; CDR3aa: CASSYGGTGEDEKLFF; CDR3nt: TGTGCCAGCAGTTACGGAGGGACAGGGGAAGATGAAAAACTGTTTTTT
j_gene: TRBJ1-2; d_gene: -; abundance: -; v_gene: TRBV29-1; CDR3aa: CSVEGGGYGYTF; CDR3nt: TGCAGCGTTGAAGGGGGCGGCTATGGCTACACCTTC
j_gene: TRBJ2-5; d_gene: TRBD1; abundance: -; v_gene: TRBV15; CDR3aa: CATSQGQGIQETQYF; CDR3nt: TGTGCCACCAGCCAGGGACAGGGCATTCAAGAGACCCAGTACTTC
j_gene: TRBJ1-5; d_gene: -; abundance: -; v_gene: TRBV3-1/TRBV3-2; CDR3aa: CASSQDPSNQPQHF; CDR3nt: TGTGCCAGCAGCCAAGATCCGAGCAATCAGCCCCAGCATTTT
j_gene: TRBJ2-2; d_gene: TRBD2; abundance: -; v_gene: TRBV7-9; CDR3aa: CASSLARGGSTGELFF; CDR3nt: TGTGCCAGCAGCTTAGCCCGGGGAGGGAGCACCGGGGAGCTGTTTTTT
j_gene: TRBJ1-2; d_gene: TRBD1; abundance: -; v_gene: TRBV19; CDR3aa: CASGTGGYTF; CDR3nt: TGTGCCAGTGGGACAGGTGGCTACACCTTC
j_gene: TRBJ1-4; d_gene: TRBD1; abundance: -; v_gene: TRBV4-1; CDR3aa: CASSQVVVDREKLFF; CDR3nt: TGCGCCAGCAGCCAAGTGGTCGTGGACAGGGAAAAACTGTTTTTT
j_gene: TRBJ1-5; d_gene: -; abundance: -; v_gene: TRBV4-1; CDR3aa: CASSQAQGDQPQHF; CDR3nt: TGCGCCAGCAGCCAAGCTCAGGGTGATCAGCCCCAGCATTTT
j_gene: TRBJ2-7; d_gene: -; abundance: -; v_gene: TRBV11-2; CDR3aa: CASRGPFFYEQYF; CDR3nt: TGTGCCAGCCGTGGCCCATTCTTCTACGAGCAGTACTTC
j_gene: TRBJ1-6; d_gene: TRBD1; abundance: -; v_gene: TRBV30; CDR3aa: CACNRDREIGSYNSPLHF; CDR3nt: TGTGCCTGCAACCGGGACAGGGAAATAGGCTCCTATAATTCACCCCTCCACTTT
j_gene: TRBJ2-7; d_gene: -; abundance: -; v_gene: TRBV23-1; CDR3aa: CASRQRQSYEQYF; CDR3nt: TGCGCCAGCAGACAAAGACAGTCCTACGAGCAGTACTTC
j_gene: TRBJ1-1; d_gene: TRBD1; abundance: once; v_gene: TRBV9; CDR3aa: CASSAEGQPNTEAFF; CDR3nt: TGTGCCAGCAGCGCCGAGGGACAGCCAAACACTGAAGCTTTCTTT
j_gene: TRBJ1-4; d_gene: -; abundance: -; v_gene: TRBV30; CDR3aa: CAWGRQAEEKLFF; CDR3nt: TGTGCCTGGGGTAGACAGGCGGAGGAAAAACTGTTTTTT
j_gene: TRBJ2-5; d_gene: TRBD1; abundance: -; v_gene: TRBV5-1; CDR3aa: CASSLEAGGGQETQYF; CDR3nt: TGCGCCAGCAGCTTGGAGGCAGGGGGTGGTCAAGAGACCCAGTACTTC
j_gene: TRBJ1-1; d_gene: -; abundance: -; v_gene: TRBV19; CDR3aa: CASSGGSYTEAFF; CDR3nt: TGTGCCAGTAGTGGGGGGAGTTACACTGAAGCTTTCTTT
j_gene: TRBJ2-7; d_gene: TRBD1; abundance: -; v_gene: TRBV19; CDR3aa: CASSVLGQGMYEQYF; CDR3nt: TGTGCCAGTAGCGTTCTGGGACAGGGGATGTACGAGCAGTACTTC
j_gene: TRBJ1-6; d_gene: TRBD1; abundance: -; v_gene: TRBV7-9; CDR3aa: CASSLAWQGENSPLHF; CDR3nt: TGTGCCAGCAGCTTAGCGTGGCAGGGGGAAAATTCACCCCTCCACTTT
j_gene: TRBJ2-5; d_gene: -; abundance: -; v_gene: TRBV9; CDR3aa: CASSVVPTAQETQYF; CDR3nt: TGTGCCAGCAGCGTAGTCCCGACAGCACAAGAGACCCAGTACTTC
j_gene: TRBJ2-1; d_gene: TRBD2; abundance: few; v_gene: TRBV3-1/TRBV3-2; CDR3aa: CASSQVPGGSLPQFF; CDR3nt: TGTGCCAGCAGCCAAGTACCGGGAGGCTCCCTCCCCCAGTTCTTC